A single sample is the source of the 27 T cell receptor beta chains below, sequenced in a study of cytomegalovirus exposure and HLA in healthy donors. The PCR ran on 60 Vbeta and 13 Jbeta primers. Some clones are missing from TCRdb's copy, which holds only in-frame ones; the method was immunoSEQ multiplex PCR. The sample includes fewer than 150,000 clones, roughly two thirds of them seen just once. What was sequenced was PBMCs. Receptor source: a man aged 18-30 years in good health and CMV-seropositive.

The chain uses TRBV9 and TRBJ2-5; TRBD2 aligns across 8 bases. The length of the CDR3 is 17 residues. The V segment lost 0 bases and the J segment 0 bases; nucleotides outside the gene matches: 7. Per germline, CDR1 SGDLS and CDR2 YYNGEE. The CDR3 reads CASSVALGGGYQETQYF. CDR3 coding DNA: TGTGCCAGCAGCGTAGCTCTGGGCGGGGGGTACCAAGAGACCCAGTACTTC.

CDR3 sequence reads: CASSAPPAYQGAGQPQHF. The CDR3 region has the DNA TGTGCCAGTAGTGCCCCCCCCGCCTACCAGGGGGCGGGTCAGCCCCAGCATTTT. V is TRBV19 and J is TRBJ1-5, with 8 positions matching TRBD1. Germline CDR1 is LNHDA and CDR2 is SQIVND (reference sequence). Trimming removed 5 bases from V and 6 bases from J; junction bases left unmatched: 18. The CDR3 consists of 18 residues.

Only one count was recorded for this clone. The chain recombines TRBV6-6 with TRBJ1-5; D is perhaps TRBD1 (6 bases). Per germline, CDR1 MNHNY and CDR2 SVGAGI (reference sequence). This CDR3 contains 15 residues. V lost 5 bases to trimming and J lost 4 bases, with 15 bases between them. The CDR3 sequence is CASSTKGVGNQPQHF. The CDR3 nucleotides are TGTGCCAGCAGTACCAAGGGGGTAGGTAATCAGCCCCAGCATTTT.

The chain joins TRBV6-1 to TRBJ2-7, with 10 bases fitting TRBD2. The CDR3 spans 14 residues. The trim removed 4 bases at V and 5 bases at J, leaving 5 bases unmatched. Germline loops: CDR1 MNHNS, CDR2 SASEGT. In nucleotides, the CDR3 is TGTGCCAGCAGTGCGCTAGCGGGGGTCCACGAGCAGTACTTC. It specifies CASSALAGVHEQYF.

This clone has a handful of counts. The CDR3 DNA follows: TGTGCCAGCAGTCCCGGGACTAGCGAGTCAGATACGCAGTATTTT. Translation gives CASSPGTSESDTQYF. The chain links TRBV6-4 to TRBJ2-3; 10 nucleotides align to TRBD2. The ends lost 5 bases at V and 4 bases at J; junction bases unmatched: 6. This CDR3 has 15 residues. Germline V lookup: CDR1 MRHNA, CDR2 SNTAGT.

V and J are TRBV27 and TRBJ2-2; D remains unclear. Per germline, CDR1 MNHEY and CDR2 SMNVEV (reference sequence). The CDR3 spans 14 residues. Between the trimmed V and J ends, which lost 7 bases and 0 bases, there was a span of 9 bases. CDR3 loop: CASMSGANTGELFF. Written as DNA, the CDR3 is TGTGCCAGCATGTCCGGAGCGAACACCGGGGAGCTGTTTTTT.

The CDR3 reads CTSSQESRGGVGKDTQYF. Here the CDR3 DNA reads TGCACCAGCAGCCAAGAGAGTCGTGGGGGGGTGGGAAAGGATACGCAGTATTTT. J is TRBJ2-3 and V is TRBV1; TRBD2, the table's D call, was not compared with the DNA. TRBV1 corresponds to a pseudogene. The CDR3 runs 18 residues.

This clone was detected only a few times. The chain is built from TRBV6-1 and TRBJ2-3, with TRBD2 matching over 8 bases. With 7 bases clipped from V and 5 bases from J, the junction kept 11 bases outside the gene matches. Germline lookup yields CDR1 MNHNS and CDR2 SASEGT. The CDR3 is 15 amino acids. The CDR3 reads CASIDGGVGGDTQYF. The DNA for the CDR3 is TGTGCCAGCATCGACGGGGGGGTGGGGGGAGATACGCAGTATTTT.

CDR3 amino acids: CASSAQGSGNTIYF. CDR3 nucleotides: TGTGCCAGCAGCGCACAGGGGTCGGGAAACACCATATATTTT. The chain employs TRBV4-2 and TRBJ1-3; TRBD1 matches at 7 bases. Trimming at V came to 5 bases and at J to 4 bases, leaving 5 bases not matched to a gene. The germline gives CDR1 LGHNA, CDR2 YNFKEQ. The CDR3 consists of 14 residues.

The V and J genes are TRBV28 and TRBJ2-7, with 8 bases that match TRBD1. The ends lost 2 bases at V and 6 bases at J; junction bases unmatched: 6. Per the germline V gene, CDR1 is MDHEN and CDR2 is SYDVKM. This CDR3 has 14 amino acids. Written as DNA, the CDR3 is TGTGCCAGCAGTTTAAGGACAGGGCATAGCGAGCAGTACTTC. This sequence encodes CASSLRTGHSEQYF.

The sample holds a few counts of this clone. Written as DNA, the CDR3 is TGTGCCAGCAGTCGCAGGGCGAACACTGAAGCTTTCTTT. This translates into CASSRRANTEAFF. The J gene is TRBJ1-1, the V gene TRBV6-5, with D possibly TRBD1 on 5 matching bases. This CDR3 spans 13 amino acids. The germline V and J ends were trimmed by 5 bases and 1 base, with 8 bases remaining between them. Germline assignment: CDR1 MNHEY and CDR2 SVGAGI.

The V call is TRBV28, the J call TRBJ2-6; possibly TRBD1 for D (5 bases). Per the germline V gene, CDR1 is MDHEN and CDR2 is SYDVKM. V was pared by 6 bases and J by 4 bases, with 13 bases between. The CDR3 loop spans 15 amino acids. CDR3 in amino acids: CASRVQVAGANVLTF. The CDR3 nucleotides read TGTGCCAGCAGGGTACAGGTAGCAGGGGCCAACGTCCTGACTTTC.

This clone appeared once. The rearrangement joins TRBV5-4 to TRBJ2-7, with a tentative D call TRBD1 (7 bases). V lost 0 bases and J 1 base, leaving 14 bases between the germline ends. The CDR3 consists of 16 residues. Germline CDR1 and CDR2: SGHNT and YYREEE (reference sequence). This chain's CDR3 is CASSLGGAGGSYEQYF. The CDR3 DNA reads as TGTGCCAGCAGCTTGGGGGGGGCAGGGGGTTCCTACGAGCAGTACTTC.

The V call is TRBV28, the J call TRBJ2-7; 11 bases fit TRBD1. Germline V lookup: CDR1 MDHEN, CDR2 SYDVKM. This CDR3 contains 15 residues. Germline trimming cut 6 bases from V and 6 bases from J; bases unmatched to any gene: 10. CDR3 sequence: CASRQPGQGVAEQYF. CDR3 bases: TGTGCCAGCAGGCAACCGGGACAGGGGGTTGCCGAGCAGTACTTC.

This clone has more than one count but fewer than ten. The gene calls are TRBV18 and TRBJ1-5, with 7 bases fitting TRBD1. Looked up from germline, CDR1 is KGHSH and CDR2 is LQKENI. V was pared by 3 bases and J by 7 bases, with 3 bases of the junction left unmatched. The CDR3 extends over 13 amino acids. The CDR3: CASSPGDSQPQHF. The CDR3 coding sequence is TGTGCCAGCTCACCGGGGGACAGCCAGCCCCAGCATTTT.

This clone was found a few times. Additional DNA sequences in this sample encode the identical CDR3. This chain links TRBV7-9 with TRBJ2-2; TRBD2 is a possible D gene (6 bases). Per germline, CDR1 SEHNR and CDR2 FQNEAQ (reference sequence). The CDR3 loop spans 13 amino acids. With 2 bases removed from V and 7 bases from J, the gap between germline ends came to 8 bases. The CDR3 DNA follows: TGTGCCAGCAGCTTAACGGGGGTCGGGGAGCTGTTTTTT. Protein product: CASSLTGVGELFF.

The V and J genes are TRBV13 and TRBJ2-5; 7 nucleotides line up with TRBD1. V shed 4 bases, J shed 2 bases, and the junction held 10 bases outside the gene matches. The CDR3 runs 16 residues. Germline V gene data show CDR1 as PRHDT and CDR2 as FYEKMQ (reference sequence). The CDR3 here is CASSSHLQGQQETQYF. The CDR3 DNA is TGTGCCAGCAGCTCCCACCTTCAGGGACAGCAAGAGACCCAGTACTTC.

The chain combines TRBV5-1 with TRBJ2-5; TRBD2 aligns across 11 bases. Trimming cost V 2 bases and J 5 bases; bases outside gene matches: 8. Germline loops: CDR1 SGHRS, CDR2 YFSETQ. This CDR3 is built from 16 residues. For the CDR3, the DNA is TGCGCCAGCAGCTTATTAGCGGGGGGGCCGAAGGAGACCCAGTACTTC. This encodes CASSLLAGGPKETQYF.

This clone was seen a few times. The V call is TRBV5-6, the J call TRBJ2-1; 8 positions agree with TRBD2. Germline values: CDR1 SGHDT, CDR2 YYEEEE. V gave up 4 bases and J gave up 9 bases; unmatched junction bases: 3. The length of the CDR3 is 12 residues. CDR3 DNA: TGTGCCAGCAGCCCCGCGGGGGGTGAGCAGTTCTTC. The encoded protein is CASSPAGGEQFF.

The gene calls are TRBV6-5 and TRBJ2-5; weak D call: TRBD1 (5 bases). CDR1 and CDR2 from the germline V gene are MNHEY and SVGAGI. The CDR3 has 13 residues. The ends were cut back, 6 bases at V and 0 bases at J, with 8 bases in the middle. CDR3 DNA: TGTGCCAGCAGGACAGAACACCAAGAGACCCAGTACTTC. Translation: CASRTEHQETQYF.

The rearrangement uses TRBV5-6 and TRBJ2-7; maybe TRBD2 (7 bases). Germline V gene sequence: CDR1 SGHDT, CDR2 YYEEEE. The CDR3 sequence is 16 residues long. V lost 0 bases and J 2 bases, leaving 15 bases between the germline ends. The CDR3 protein is CASSLGLGGAAYEQYF. Written as DNA, the CDR3 is TGTGCCAGCAGCTTGGGTCTTGGGGGGGCGGCCTACGAGCAGTACTTC.

The chain employs TRBV7-7 and TRBJ2-5; a possible D gene is TRBD2 (6 bases). Trimming took 4 bases from V and 4 from J, leaving 13 bases between them. The CDR3 totals 14 residues. The germline V gene has CDR1 SSHAT and CDR2 FNYEAQ (reference sequence). CDR3 amino acids: CASSSTGVGETQYF. For the CDR3, the DNA is TGTGCCAGCAGCTCCACGGGGGTAGGAGAGACCCAGTACTTC.

The chain is built from TRBV7-9 and TRBJ1-2, with D maybe TRBD1 (6 bases). The CDR3 has 14 amino acids. Per the germline V gene, CDR1 is SEHNR and CDR2 is FQNEAQ (reference sequence). V gave up 5 bases and J gave up 6 bases, with 16 bases separating them. The DNA of the CDR3 is TGTGCCAGCAGCAGCCTGGACAGTATCCATGGCTACACCTTC. The encoded protein is CASSSLDSIHGYTF.

The chain uses TRBV5-1 and TRBJ2-7, with TRBD1 matching 10 bases. Per the germline V gene, CDR1 is SGHRS and CDR2 is YFSETQ. After removal of 6 bases from V and 4 bases from J, the junction contained 7 bases not matched to a gene. This CDR3 region has 14 residues. CDR3 amino acids: CASKSGTGAYEQYF. CDR3 bases: TGCGCCAGCAAGTCCGGGACAGGGGCTTACGAGCAGTACTTC.

This chain uses TRBV10-3 with TRBJ1-1; D call uncertain. Germline loops: CDR1 ENHRY, CDR2 SYGVKD. Deletions cut 2 bases from V and 10 bases from J, with 11 bases between. The CDR3 loop spans 12 amino acids. Here the CDR3 reads CAISEGSKVAFF. The CDR3 nucleotides read TGTGCCATCAGTGAGGGGAGCAAAGTAGCTTTCTTT.

J is TRBJ2-1 and V is TRBV7-9, with 8 bases lining up with TRBD2. Germline V gives CDR1 SEHNR, CDR2 FQNEAQ (reference sequence). J lost 2 bases, V lost 8 bases, and 5 bases had no gene match. CDR3 size: 14 residues. The CDR3: CASGSGAAYNEQFF. The DNA for the CDR3 is TGTGCCAGCGGTAGCGGGGCCGCCTACAATGAGCAGTTCTTC. The entire variable domain, with the rest obtained from reference TRBV7-9 and TRBJ2-1, is as follows: DTGVSQNPRHKITKRGQNVTFRCDPISEHNRLYWYRQTLGQGPEFLTYFQNEAQLEKSRLLSDRFSAERPKGSFSTLEIQRTEQGDSAMYLCASGSGAAYNEQFFGPGTRLTVL.

This sequence joins TRBV6-6 and TRBJ2-3, with TRBD2 matching over 11 bases. The CDR3 totals 16 residues. The germline V gene encodes CDR1 MNHNY and CDR2 SVGAGI (reference sequence). V shed 6 bases, J shed 4 bases, and the junction held 9 bases outside the gene matches. CDR3 nucleotides: TGTGCCAGCAGACAAACTAGCGGGGGTTCTTCAGATACGCAGTATTTT. This gives the protein CASRQTSGGSSDTQYF.